One and the same sample provided the 3 T cell receptor beta chains below, sequenced in a study of CD8 T cells in ankylosing spondylitis. TCRdb re-derived calls from the 5' RACE reads in MiXCR, one entry per CDR3 protein. The sample lists roughly 48,000 distinct CDR3 sequences, less than 8.5% seen once, with around 8.5% in the top ten. The sequenced material came from blood, either unsorted or a sorted T cell fraction (not recorded which). These receptors were taken from a female donor with ankylosing spondylitis or in good health (not recorded which).

This clonotype was counted many times. The CDR3 region has the DNA TGTGCCAGCAGCGCACTGGGGAGAAGAACAAACACTGAAGCTTTCTTT. Its translation: CASSALGRRTNTEAFF. J is TRBJ1-1 and V is TRBV3-1; no reliable D call. Trimming pared 5 bases from V and 2 bases from J, leaving 18 bases between. CDR3 size: 16 residues. The germline V gene encodes CDR1 LGHDT and CDR2 YNNKEL (reference sequence).

This clonotype was seen repeatedly, ten times or more. This sequence joins TRBV5-1 and TRBJ1-2; tentative D call: TRBD1 (6 bases). CDR3 length: 12 residues. Germline loops: CDR1 SGHRS, CDR2 YFSETQ. Trimming took 5 bases from V and 4 from J, leaving 9 bases between them. The chain's CDR3 is CASSGQTYGYTF. For the CDR3, the DNA is TGCGCCAGCAGTGGACAGACCTATGGCTACACCTTC.

This clonotype was picked up a small number of times. The chain uses TRBV9 and TRBJ1-2; 10 bases align to TRBD1. V was pared by 3 bases and J by 3 bases, with 2 bases of the junction left unmatched. The CDR3 runs 14 residues. Germline values: CDR1 SGDLS, CDR2 YYNGEE. The chain's CDR3 is CASSADRGDYGYTF. In nucleotides, the CDR3 is TGTGCCAGCAGCGCGGACAGGGGGGACTATGGCTACACCTTC.